A single sample gave rise to the 20 T cell receptor beta chains below, sequenced in a study of graft-versus-host responses after intestinal transplantation. The protocol was immunoSEQ multiplex PCR, while the TCRdb copy is restricted to in-frame clones and leaves out a portion. This table has around 93,000 clones, 75% to 95% appearing once. Their antigens remain unidentified. Sequenced material: unstimulated CD8+ T cells sorted from spleen or lymph node cells, taken before intestinal transplant. The receptors derive from a human donor who received an intestinal transplant.

About this clone itself: At one boundary the junction diverges from the germline segment, which might be a read error. The chain has TRBV11-2 and TRBJ1-2, with TRBD1 as a possible D gene (6 bases). This CDR3 region has 14 residues. CDR1 is SGHAT, CDR2 FQNNGV, per germline. The CDR3 sequence: CASSLEDSPFGHTF. The CDR3 nucleotides are TGTGCCAGCAGCTTAGAGGACAGTCCCTTTGGCCACACCTTC.

The chain employs TRBV5-6 and TRBJ2-5, with D perhaps TRBD2 (6 bases). This CDR3 comprises 14 residues. CDR1 and CDR2 from the germline V gene are SGHDT and YYEEEE. Between the trimmed V and J ends, which lost 6 bases and 2 bases, there was a span of 14 bases. The CDR3: CASITGGQQETQYF. The CDR3 DNA sequence: TGTGCCAGCATCACTGGAGGGCAACAAGAGACCCAGTACTTC.

V gene TRBV5-4 combines with J gene TRBJ2-5; D might be TRBD1 or TRBD2, each matching 5 bases. The J call may be wrong; the DNA end is better matched by TRBJ2-7. CDR1 is SGHNT, CDR2 YYREEE, per germline (reference sequence). This CDR3 has 13 amino acids. The CDR3 spells CASSWGEGNEQYF. CDR3 DNA: TGTGCCAGCAGCTGGGGCGAGGGGAACGAGCAGTACTTC.

The rearrangement links TRBV7-3 to TRBJ1-1; no definite D call. This CDR3 comprises 14 residues. Trimming took off 1 base at V and 1 base at J, with 7 bases between the two ends. Germline V gene lookup returns CDR1 SGHTA and CDR2 FQGTGA. The CDR3 is CASSLMGGNTEAFF. For the CDR3, the DNA is TGTGCCAGCAGCTTAATGGGCGGGAACACTGAAGCTTTCTTT.

The rearrangement uses TRBV5-1 and TRBJ2-7; 9 nucleotides agree with TRBD1. The V segment lost 1 base and the J segment 3 bases; nucleotides outside the gene matches: 2. The CDR3 extends over 14 amino acids. Germline V gene lookup returns CDR1 SGHRS and CDR2 YFSETQ. The CDR3 DNA is TGCGCCAGCAGCTTGCCGGGACAGGGCTACGAGCAGTACTTC. Protein sequence: CASSLPGQGYEQYF.

V usage is TRBV27 and J usage is TRBJ1-2; 7 nucleotides match TRBD1. Germline V CDR1 and CDR2: MNHEY, SMNVEV (reference sequence). The CDR3 consists of 13 residues. V shed 8 bases and J 3 bases; nucleotides not matched to a gene: 6. Here the CDR3 reads CASRSTGDYGYTF. CDR3 in DNA: TGTGCCAGCCGATCTACAGGGGACTATGGCTACACCTTC.

The chain is built from TRBV28 and TRBJ2-7; tentative D call: TRBD2 (7 bases). The germline V and J ends were trimmed by 3 bases and 0 bases, with 15 bases remaining between them. Germline V gene data show CDR1 as MDHEN and CDR2 as SYDVKM. The CDR3 has 16 amino acids. The CDR3 region is CASSFVAGASSYEQYF. The CDR3 nucleotides read TGTGCCAGCAGTTTTGTTGCGGGGGCGAGCTCCTACGAGCAGTACTTC.

The rearrangement links TRBV7-2 to TRBJ2-7; 8 nucleotides align to TRBD1. After removal of 7 bases from V and 5 bases from J, the junction contained 16 bases not matched to a gene. CDR1 and CDR2 (germline): SGHTA, FQGNSA. The CDR3 length is 16 residues. The CDR3 spells CASTLDLDREKDEQYF. In DNA form, the CDR3 reads TGTGCCAGCACCCTCGACCTGGACAGGGAGAAAGACGAGCAGTACTTC.

CDR3 residues: CASSLGGYGANVLTF. In DNA form, the CDR3 reads TGTGCCAGCAGCTTGGGCGGGTATGGGGCCAACGTCCTGACTTTC. The chain employs TRBV5-6 and TRBJ2-6; perhaps TRBD2 as D (5 bases). This CDR3 spans 15 amino acids. The V end was cut by 0 bases, the J end by 3 bases, with 7 bases between. Germline V gene data show CDR1 as SGHDT and CDR2 as YYEEEE.

The J gene is TRBJ2-5, the V gene TRBV28; a possible D gene is TRBD2 (6 bases). CDR3 length: 18 residues. V lost 3 bases to trimming and J lost 1 base, with 21 bases between them. Germline V gene lookup returns CDR1 MDHEN and CDR2 SYDVKM. The CDR3 loop is CASSFPRELGGIQETQYF. CDR3 DNA: TGTGCCAGCAGTTTCCCGAGGGAGCTAGGCGGGATCCAAGAGACCCAGTACTTC.

The V call is TRBV13, the J call TRBJ2-3, with 11 bases identical to TRBD2. Germline trimming cut 0 bases from V and 6 bases from J; bases unmatched to any gene: 8. This CDR3 is built from 17 residues. CDR1 and CDR2 from the germline V gene are PRHDT and FYEKMQ (reference sequence). The DNA of the CDR3 is TGTGCCAGCAGCTTAGGCATAGCGGGAGGGCCGGGTGATACGCAGTATTTT. Protein sequence: CASSLGIAGGPGDTQYF.

Only a few counts were recorded for this clone. Distinct nucleotide sequences in the sample also encode this CDR3. The gene calls are TRBV6-5 and TRBJ2-7; D is undetermined. Germline CDR1 is MNHEY and CDR2 is SVGAGI. V dropped 0 bases and J dropped 3 bases, with 6 bases sitting between them. This CDR3 has 13 residues. CDR3 DNA: TGTGCCAGCAGTTACTCTCTCGGCTACGAGCAGTACTTC. It is translated as CASSYSLGYEQYF.

V is TRBV19 and J is TRBJ2-1, with TRBD2 matching over 7 bases. CDR3 length equals 15 residues. The ends lost 4 bases at V and 5 bases at J; junction bases unmatched: 8. Germline values: CDR1 LNHDA, CDR2 SQIVND (reference sequence). CDR3: CASSTEGGLDNEQFF. The CDR3 DNA sequence: TGTGCCAGTAGTACGGAGGGAGGGCTCGACAATGAGCAGTTCTTC.

The V and J genes are TRBV18 and TRBJ2-1; 10 bases are shared with TRBD2. The CDR3 contains 16 residues. The germline V gene has CDR1 KGHSH and CDR2 LQKENI. V was pared by 0 bases and J by 10 bases, with 9 bases of the junction left unmatched. CDR3 bases: TGTGCCAGCTCACCACCGGGACTAGCGCTGATATACGAGCAGTTCTTC. Protein sequence: CASSPPGLALIYEQFF.

The chain uses TRBV14 and TRBJ2-5, with D unclear. This CDR3 has 14 amino acids. Looked up from germline, CDR1 is SGHDN and CDR2 is FVKESK. V shed 2 bases and J shed 2 bases, with 9 bases lying between them. The CDR3 here is CASSQSNEQETQYF. In DNA form, the CDR3 reads TGTGCCAGCAGCCAATCGAATGAACAAGAGACCCAGTACTTC.

This clone was detected only once. This chain uses TRBV2 with TRBJ2-7; 13 positions agree with TRBD2. The germline CDR1 and CDR2 sequences are SNHLY and FYNNEI. This CDR3 has 15 residues. The V and J ends lost 6 bases and 1 base, in that order; junction bases with no gene match: 3. CDR3 in DNA: TGTGCCAGCAGCCCGACTAGCGGGAGGTCCTACGAGCAGTACTTC. Its translation: CASSPTSGRSYEQYF.

This sequence joins TRBV11-1 and TRBJ2-7, with TRBD1 matching over 9 bases. From germline, CDR1 is SGHAT and CDR2 FQDESV (reference sequence). V dropped 5 bases and J dropped 4; count of bases not matched to a gene: 6. The CDR3 extends over 14 amino acids. Here the CDR3 DNA reads TGTGCCAGCAGCCGGACAGGGGTGGCGTACGAGCAGTACTTC. It encodes CASSRTGVAYEQYF.

The chain couples TRBV28 to TRBJ2-3; 9 bases map to TRBD1. This CDR3 is built from 16 residues. Losses at the gene ends were 5 bases for V and 4 bases for J; bases not matched to a gene: 10. Germline V gene sequence: CDR1 MDHEN, CDR2 SYDVKM. The CDR3 loop reads CASSPTTGTGPDTQYF. In nucleotides, the CDR3 is TGTGCCAGCAGTCCCACCACCGGGACAGGGCCAGATACGCAGTATTTT.

The genes are TRBV4-1 and TRBJ1-1, with D possibly matching TRBD1 (5 bases). The CDR3 is made up of 17 amino acids. Germline lookup yields CDR1 MGHRA and CDR2 YSYEKL. Trimming left V 3 bases short and J 5 bases short, with 22 bases between. CDR3 region: CASSHLGETPMVTEAFF. CDR3 nucleotide sequence: TGCGCCAGCAGCCACCTAGGGGAGACACCGATGGTTACTGAAGCTTTCTTT.

V gene TRBV14 combines with J gene TRBJ2-7, with D possibly being TRBD2 (5 bases). The J call is uncertain, as TRBJ2-1 better fits the DNA end. Germline V lookup: CDR1 SGHDN, CDR2 FVKESK. The length of the CDR3 is 16 residues. CDR3 sequence (DNA): TGTGCCAGCAGCCTTAGGATCTGGTGGCGGGACAATGAGCAGTTCTTC. Its translation: CASSLRIWWRDNEQFF.